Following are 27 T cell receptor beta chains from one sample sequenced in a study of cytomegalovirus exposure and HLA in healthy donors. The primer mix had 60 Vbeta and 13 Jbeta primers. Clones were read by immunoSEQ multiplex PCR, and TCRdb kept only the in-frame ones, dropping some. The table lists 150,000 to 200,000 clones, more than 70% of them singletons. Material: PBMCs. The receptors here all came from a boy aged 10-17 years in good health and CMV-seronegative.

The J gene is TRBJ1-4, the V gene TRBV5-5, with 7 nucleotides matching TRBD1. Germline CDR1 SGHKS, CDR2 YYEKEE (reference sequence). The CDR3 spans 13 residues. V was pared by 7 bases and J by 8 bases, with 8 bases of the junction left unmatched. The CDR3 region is CASERQGQEKLFF. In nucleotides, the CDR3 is TGTGCCAGCGAACGACAGGGTCAAGAAAAACTGTTTTTT. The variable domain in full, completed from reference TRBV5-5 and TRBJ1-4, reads DAGVTQSPTHLIKTRGQQVTLRCSPISGHKSVSWYQQVLGQGPQFIFQYYEKEERGRGNFPDRFSARQFPNYSSELNVNALLLGDSALYLCASERQGQEKLFFGSGTQLSVL.

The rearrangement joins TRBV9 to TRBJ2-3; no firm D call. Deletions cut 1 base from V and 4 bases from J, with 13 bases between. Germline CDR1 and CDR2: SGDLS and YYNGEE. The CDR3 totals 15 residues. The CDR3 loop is CASSVKARNADTQYF. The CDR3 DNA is TGTGCCAGCAGCGTAAAGGCTAGAAATGCAGATACGCAGTATTTT.

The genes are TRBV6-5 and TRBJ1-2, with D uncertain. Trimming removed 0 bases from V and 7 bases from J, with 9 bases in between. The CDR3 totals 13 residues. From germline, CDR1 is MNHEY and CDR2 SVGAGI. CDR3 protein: CASSYSGGVGYTF. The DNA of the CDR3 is TGTGCCAGCAGTTACTCGGGCGGGGTTGGCTACACCTTC.

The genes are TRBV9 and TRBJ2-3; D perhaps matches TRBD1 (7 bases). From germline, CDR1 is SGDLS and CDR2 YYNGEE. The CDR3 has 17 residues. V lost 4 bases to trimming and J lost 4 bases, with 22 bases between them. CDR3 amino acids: CASSPRALQGGSDTQYF. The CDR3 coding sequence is TGTGCCAGCAGCCCCCGTGCGTTGCAGGGGGGATCAGATACGCAGTATTTT.

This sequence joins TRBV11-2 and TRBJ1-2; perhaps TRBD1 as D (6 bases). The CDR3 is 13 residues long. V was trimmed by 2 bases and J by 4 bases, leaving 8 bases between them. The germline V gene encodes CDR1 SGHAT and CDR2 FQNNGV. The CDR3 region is CASSLSRGYGYTF. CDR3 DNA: TGTGCCAGCAGCTTATCCAGGGGCTATGGCTACACCTTC.

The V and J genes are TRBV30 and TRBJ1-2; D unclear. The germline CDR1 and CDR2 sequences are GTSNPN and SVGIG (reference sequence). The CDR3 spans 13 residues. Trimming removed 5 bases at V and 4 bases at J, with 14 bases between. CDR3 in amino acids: CAWHSPGGYGYTF. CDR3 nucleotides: TGTGCCTGGCACTCCCCGGGAGGCTATGGCTACACCTTC.

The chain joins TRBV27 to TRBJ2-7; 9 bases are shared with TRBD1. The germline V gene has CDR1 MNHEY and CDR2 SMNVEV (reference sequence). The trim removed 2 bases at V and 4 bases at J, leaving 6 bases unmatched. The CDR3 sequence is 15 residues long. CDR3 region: CASSLRRDRVYEQYF. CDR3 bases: TGTGCCAGCAGTTTACGGAGGGACAGGGTGTACGAGCAGTACTTC.

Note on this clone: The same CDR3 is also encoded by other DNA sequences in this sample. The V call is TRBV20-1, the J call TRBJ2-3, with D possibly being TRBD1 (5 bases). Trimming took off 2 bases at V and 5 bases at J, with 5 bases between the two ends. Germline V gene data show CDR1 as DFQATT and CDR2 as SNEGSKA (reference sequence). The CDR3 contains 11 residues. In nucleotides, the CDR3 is TGCAGTGCTAGAAGGGGAGATACGCAGTATTTT. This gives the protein CSARRGDTQYF.

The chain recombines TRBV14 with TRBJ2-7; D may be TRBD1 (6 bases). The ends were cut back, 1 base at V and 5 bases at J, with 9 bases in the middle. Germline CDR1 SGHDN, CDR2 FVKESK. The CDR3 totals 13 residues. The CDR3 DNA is TGTGCCAGCAGCCAAGTCGGACAGCACGAGCAGTACTTC. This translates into CASSQVGQHEQYF. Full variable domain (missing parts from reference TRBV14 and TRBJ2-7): EAGVTQFPSHSVIEKGQTVTLRCDPISGHDNLYWYRRVMGKEIKFLLHFVKESKQDESGMPNNRFLAERTGGTYSTLKVQPAELEDSGVYFCASSQVGQHEQYFGPGTRLTVT.

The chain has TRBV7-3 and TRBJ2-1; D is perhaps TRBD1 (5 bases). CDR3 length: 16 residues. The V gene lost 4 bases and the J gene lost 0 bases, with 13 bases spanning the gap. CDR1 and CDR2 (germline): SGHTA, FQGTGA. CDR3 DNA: TGTGCCAGCAGCTCAGAGACAGAGAGCTCCTACAATGAGCAGTTCTTC. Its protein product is CASSSETESSYNEQFF.

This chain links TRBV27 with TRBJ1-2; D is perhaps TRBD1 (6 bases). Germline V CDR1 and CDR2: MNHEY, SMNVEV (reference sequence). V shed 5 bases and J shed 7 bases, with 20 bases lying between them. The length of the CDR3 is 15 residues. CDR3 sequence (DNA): TGTGCCAGCAGTGGGGGGGCAGGGGAGGTTAGTGGCTACACCTTC. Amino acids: CASSGGAGEVSGYTF.

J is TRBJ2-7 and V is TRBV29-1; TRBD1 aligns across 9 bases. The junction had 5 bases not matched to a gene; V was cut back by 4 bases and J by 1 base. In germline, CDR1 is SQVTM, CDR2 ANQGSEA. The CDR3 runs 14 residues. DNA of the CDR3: TGCAGCGTTGTTAAGGGACAGGGTTCCTACGAGCAGTACTTC. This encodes CSVVKGQGSYEQYF.

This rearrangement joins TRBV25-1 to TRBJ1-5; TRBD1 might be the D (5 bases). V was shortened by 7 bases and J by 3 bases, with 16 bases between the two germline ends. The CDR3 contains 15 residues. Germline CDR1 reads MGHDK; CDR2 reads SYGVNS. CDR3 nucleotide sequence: TGTGCCAGCACCCCCCGGCCGGGGGTCAATCAGCCCCAGCATTTT. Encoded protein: CASTPRPGVNQPQHF.

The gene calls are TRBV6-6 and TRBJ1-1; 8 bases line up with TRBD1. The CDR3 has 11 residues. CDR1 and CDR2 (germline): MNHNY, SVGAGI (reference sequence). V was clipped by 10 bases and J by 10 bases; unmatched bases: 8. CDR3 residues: CATSQGASAFF. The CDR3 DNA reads TGTGCCACCTCCCAGGGGGCTTCAGCTTTCTTT.

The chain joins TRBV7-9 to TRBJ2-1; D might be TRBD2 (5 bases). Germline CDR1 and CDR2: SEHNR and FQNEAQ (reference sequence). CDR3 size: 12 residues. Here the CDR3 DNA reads TGTTCGGCGGGCCCCCCCTACAATGAGCAGTTCTTC. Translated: CSAGPPYNEQFF. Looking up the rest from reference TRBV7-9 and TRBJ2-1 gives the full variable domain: DTGVSQNPRHKITKRGQNVTFRCDPISEHNRLYWYRQTLGQGPEFLTYFQNEAQLEKSRLLSDRFSAERPKGSFSTLEIQRTEQGDSAMYLCSAGPPYNEQFFGPGTRLTVL.

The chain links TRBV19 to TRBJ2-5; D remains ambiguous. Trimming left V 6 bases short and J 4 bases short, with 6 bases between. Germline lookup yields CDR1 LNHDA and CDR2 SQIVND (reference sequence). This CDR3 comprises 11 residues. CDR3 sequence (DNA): TGTGCCAGTAGCCTCTCAGAGACCCAGTACTTC. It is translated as CASSLSETQYF.

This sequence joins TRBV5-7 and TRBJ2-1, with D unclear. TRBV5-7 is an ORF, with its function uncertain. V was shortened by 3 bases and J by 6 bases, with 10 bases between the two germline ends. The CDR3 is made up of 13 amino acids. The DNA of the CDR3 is TGTGCCAGCAGCTGCCCTACTGGCAATGAGCAGTTCTTC. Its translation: CASSCPTGNEQFF.

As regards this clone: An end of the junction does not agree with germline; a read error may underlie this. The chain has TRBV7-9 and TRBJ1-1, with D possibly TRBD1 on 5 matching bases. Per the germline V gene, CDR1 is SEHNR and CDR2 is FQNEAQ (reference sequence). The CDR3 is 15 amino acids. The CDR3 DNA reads TGTTCCAGCAGCTTAGAGCGCACAGGTCGAACTGAAGCTTTCTTT. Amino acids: CSSSLERTGRTEAFF.

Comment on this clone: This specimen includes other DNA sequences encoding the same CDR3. The CDR3 DNA follows: TGTGCCAGCAGTCCGGGCTATGGCTACACCTTC. Its protein product is CASSPGYGYTF. This chain links TRBV6-5 with TRBJ1-2; D gene ambiguous. V was pared by 5 bases and J by 4 bases, with 5 bases between. Per the germline V gene, CDR1 is MNHEY and CDR2 is SVGAGI. There are 11 residues in the CDR3.

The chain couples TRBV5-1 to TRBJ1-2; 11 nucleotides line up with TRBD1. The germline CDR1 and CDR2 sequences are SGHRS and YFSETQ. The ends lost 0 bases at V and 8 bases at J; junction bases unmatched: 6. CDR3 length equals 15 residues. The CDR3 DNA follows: TGCGCCAGCAGCTTGGGGACAGGGGGCCTATTGGGCTACACCTTC. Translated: CASSLGTGGLLGYTF.

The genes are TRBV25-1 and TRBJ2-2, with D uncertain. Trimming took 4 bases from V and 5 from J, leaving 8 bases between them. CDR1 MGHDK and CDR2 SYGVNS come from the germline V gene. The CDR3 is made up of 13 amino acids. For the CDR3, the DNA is TGTGCCAGCAGTGTCGTAGAGACCGGGGAGCTGTTTTTT. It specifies CASSVVETGELFF. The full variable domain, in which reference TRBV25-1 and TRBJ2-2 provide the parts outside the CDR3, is EADIYQTPRYLVIGTGKKITLECSQTMGHDKMYWYQQDPGMELHLIHYSYGVNSTEKGDLSSESTVSRIRTEHFPLTLESARPSHTSQYLCASSVVETGELFFGEGSRLTVL.

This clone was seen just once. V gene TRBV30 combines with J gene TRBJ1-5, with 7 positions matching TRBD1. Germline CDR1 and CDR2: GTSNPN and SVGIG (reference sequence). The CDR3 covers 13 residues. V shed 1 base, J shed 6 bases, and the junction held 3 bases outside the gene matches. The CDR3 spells CAWSGGQAQPQHF. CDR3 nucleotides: TGTGCCTGGAGTGGAGGACAGGCTCAGCCCCAGCATTTT.

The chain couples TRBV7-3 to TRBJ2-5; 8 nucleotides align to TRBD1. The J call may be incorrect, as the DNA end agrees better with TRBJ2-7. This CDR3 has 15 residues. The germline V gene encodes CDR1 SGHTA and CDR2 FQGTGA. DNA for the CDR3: TGTGCCAGCAGCTTAAACCCAGGGGGCTTCTACGAGCAGTACTTC. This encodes CASSLNPGGFYEQYF.

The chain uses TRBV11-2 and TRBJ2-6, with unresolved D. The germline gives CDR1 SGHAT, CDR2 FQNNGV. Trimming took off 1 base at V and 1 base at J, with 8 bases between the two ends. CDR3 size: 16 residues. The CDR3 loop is CASSLGHHSGANVLTF. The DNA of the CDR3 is TGTGCCAGCAGCTTAGGGCACCATTCTGGGGCCAACGTCCTGACTTTC. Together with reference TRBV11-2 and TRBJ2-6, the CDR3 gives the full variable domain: EAGVAQSPRYKIIEKRQSVAFWCNPISGHATLYWYQQILGQGPKLLIQFQNNGVVDDSQLPKDRFSAERLKGVDSTLKIQPAKLEDSAVYLCASSLGHHSGANVLTFGAGSRLTVL.

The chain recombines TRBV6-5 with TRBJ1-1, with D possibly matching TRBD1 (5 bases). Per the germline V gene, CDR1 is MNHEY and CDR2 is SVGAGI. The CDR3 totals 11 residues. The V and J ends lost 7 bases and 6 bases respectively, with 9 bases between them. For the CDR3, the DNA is TGTGCCAGCACCGGGGGAGCTGAAGCTTTCTTT. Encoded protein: CASTGGAEAFF.

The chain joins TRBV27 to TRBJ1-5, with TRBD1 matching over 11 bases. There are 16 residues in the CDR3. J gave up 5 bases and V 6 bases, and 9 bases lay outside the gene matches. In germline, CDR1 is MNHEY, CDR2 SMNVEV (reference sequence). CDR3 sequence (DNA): TGTGCCAGCAGACCCTATCCGGGACAGGGGGATCAGCCCCAGCATTTT. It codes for CASRPYPGQGDQPQHF.

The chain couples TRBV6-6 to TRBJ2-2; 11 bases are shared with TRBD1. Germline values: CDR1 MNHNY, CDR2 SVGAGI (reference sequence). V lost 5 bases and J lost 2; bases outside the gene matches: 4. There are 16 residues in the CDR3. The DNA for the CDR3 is TGTGCCAGCAGTAGAGGACAGGGGGCAAACACCGGGGAGCTGTTTTTT. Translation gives CASSRGQGANTGELFF.